Following are 28 T cell receptor beta chains from one sample sequenced in a study of T cells expressing NK-cell markers. TCRdb reprocessed the 5' RACE reads and reports one entry per CDR3 protein, with no DNA. The sample totals fewer than 400,000 distinct CDR3 sequences. The sequencing input was blood T cells: a sorted CD56 or NKG2C T cell subset, CD4+ or CD8+ T cells, or bulk PBMC T cells (not recorded which). The receptors were gathered from a woman aged 45 to 65 in good health.

The chain links TRBV19 to TRBJ2-5; absent DNA, TCRdb's TRBD1 call cannot be checked. Germline V CDR1 and CDR2: LNHDA, SQIVND (reference sequence). The CDR3 length is 13 residues. The CDR3 loop is CASSMAGAETQYF.

The chain couples TRBV24-1 to TRBJ2-2. This CDR3 spans 14 amino acids. CDR1 and CDR2 (germline): KGHDR, SFDVKD. This chain's CDR3 is CATSDFQVGGELFF.

This chain joins TRBV6-5 and TRBJ2-5; the D call of TRBD1 rests on TCRdb alone, since no DNA is present to check it. Germline CDR1 reads MNHEY; CDR2 reads SVGAGI. This CDR3 is built from 14 residues. The CDR3 loop reads CATGGGGNQETQYF.

The V gene is TRBV19, the J gene TRBJ2-2; TCRdb's assignment of TRBD1 cannot be checked, as there is no DNA. CDR1 and CDR2 (germline): LNHDA, SQIVND (reference sequence). The CDR3 extends over 14 amino acids. CDR3 protein: CASSSGGGTGELFF. The full variable domain, in which reference TRBV19 and TRBJ2-2 provide the parts outside the CDR3, is DGGITQSPKYLFRKEGQNVTLSCEQNLNHDAMYWYRQDPGQGLRLIYYSQIVNDFQKGDIAEGYSVSREKKESFPLTVTSAQKNPTAFYLCASSSGGGTGELFFGEGSRLTVL.

The chain has TRBV28 and TRBJ2-4; no DNA is available, so the TRBD1 call from TCRdb remains unchecked. The germline gives CDR1 MDHEN, CDR2 SYDVKM. The CDR3 covers 16 residues. The CDR3 spells CASTPSGAGEKNIQYF.

V and J are TRBV7-9 and TRBJ2-1; there is no DNA to check the TCRdb D call of TRBD2. The CDR3 contains 14 residues. CDR1 SEHNR and CDR2 FQNEAQ come from the germline V gene (reference sequence). CDR3 loop: CASSLLAGDVEQFF.

The chain uses TRBV27 and TRBJ2-7; absent DNA, TCRdb's TRBD2 call cannot be checked. This CDR3 is built from 15 residues. The germline V gene encodes CDR1 MNHEY and CDR2 SMNVEV (reference sequence). This CDR3 reads CASSLSRDYFYEQYF.

The rearrangement joins TRBV21-1 to TRBJ2-5; the D gene TCRdb calls, TRBD2, cannot be checked with no DNA. TRBV21-1 is an annotated pseudogene. The CDR3 is 16 amino acids. The CDR3: CASSKGRLAGQETQYF.

The chain combines TRBV10-3 with TRBJ2-1. Germline-derived CDR1 and CDR2 are ENHRY and SYGVKD. This CDR3 has 16 residues. CDR3 region: CAISESRSSNYNEQFF.

This chain uses TRBV3-1 with TRBJ2-1; lacking DNA, the TRBD2 call made by TCRdb goes unchecked. This CDR3 contains 15 residues. Germline-derived CDR1 and CDR2 are LGHDT and YNNKEL (reference sequence). The CDR3: CASSQVSSGTNEQFF.

This chain joins TRBV29-1 and TRBJ2-6. The CDR3 spans 14 residues. Germline CDR1 and CDR2: SQVTM and ANQGSEA. CDR3 sequence reads: CSASDGPGANVLTF.

This sequence joins TRBV6-2 or TRBV6-3 and TRBJ2-7; as DNA is missing, the TRBD2 call by TCRdb cannot be tested. CDR1 and CDR2 from the germline V gene are MNHEY and SVGEGT. The CDR3 is 16 amino acids. CDR3: CASSYFPTSGRDEQYF.

V gene TRBV15 combines with J gene TRBJ1-2; TCRdb's D call of TRBD1 is untestable without DNA. This CDR3 comprises 12 residues. Germline values: CDR1 LNHNV, CDR2 YYDKDF (reference sequence). This CDR3 is CATSREWDGYTF.

This chain connects TRBV3-1 to TRBJ2-5; TCRdb returns TRBD1, unconfirmable since there is no DNA. Germline V gene sequence: CDR1 LGHDT, CDR2 YNNKEL (reference sequence). The CDR3 runs to 17 residues. The CDR3 spells CARSSTSGQGHGETQYF.

V is TRBV10-1 and J is TRBJ1-2. The CDR3 is 11 amino acids. CDR1 is WNHNN, CDR2 SYGVQD, per germline (reference sequence). The CDR3 region is CATQIGVAYTF.

The gene calls are TRBV27 and TRBJ2-1. Germline V gives CDR1 MNHEY, CDR2 SMNVEV (reference sequence). The CDR3 has 11 residues. The chain's CDR3 is CASSFGQVQFF.

The chain has TRBV5-1 and TRBJ2-2; TCRdb calls TRBD1, which cannot be checked without DNA. The CDR3 extends over 13 amino acids. CDR1 and CDR2 (germline): SGHRS, YFSETQ. The CDR3 sequence: CATGQGGTGELFF.

The chain recombines TRBV11-2 with TRBJ2-3. CDR3 length equals 15 residues. Germline V gene sequence: CDR1 SGHAT, CDR2 FQNNGV. This CDR3 reads CASSPSRLTTDTQYF.

The gene calls are TRBV7-6 and TRBJ2-5; absent DNA, TCRdb's TRBD1 call cannot be checked. This CDR3 is 17 amino acids long. Germline V gene data show CDR1 as SGHVS and CDR2 as FNYEAQ. The CDR3 is CASSLGGGATYQETQYF.

J is TRBJ1-4 and V is TRBV5-1; TCRdb outputs TRBD1, but without DNA this stays unchecked. The germline CDR1 and CDR2 sequences are SGHRS and YFSETQ. This CDR3 is built from 16 residues. This CDR3 reads CASSYRQGVVNEKLFF.

The gene calls are TRBV24-1 and TRBJ2-1; TCRdb selects TRBD1, and the lack of DNA leaves this call unchecked. The CDR3 contains 14 residues. Looked up from germline, CDR1 is KGHDR and CDR2 is SFDVKD. The CDR3: CATSDWGPSNEQFF.

This chain connects TRBV6-5 to TRBJ2-3; without DNA, the TCRdb call of TRBD2 cannot be checked. From germline, CDR1 is MNHEY and CDR2 SVGAGI. The length of the CDR3 is 14 residues. The CDR3 protein is CASGPAGGSNTQYF.

V gene TRBV7-9 combines with J gene TRBJ1-2. This CDR3 contains 13 residues. The germline CDR1 and CDR2 sequences are SEHNR and FQNEAQ (reference sequence). This chain's CDR3 is CASSPRANYGYTF.

The chain couples TRBV3-1 to TRBJ2-1. The length of the CDR3 is 13 residues. Germline V gene sequence: CDR1 LGHDT, CDR2 YNNKEL (reference sequence). CDR3 protein: CASSQGLEVEQFF.

This rearrangement joins TRBV5-1 to TRBJ2-1. Germline V gene data show CDR1 as SGHRS and CDR2 as YFSETQ. The CDR3 loop spans 13 amino acids. CDR3 protein: CASSLEMEFEQFF. Drawing the rest from reference TRBV5-1 and TRBJ2-1, the complete variable domain is KAGVTQTPRYLIKTRGQQVTLSCSPISGHRSVSWYQQTPGQGLQFLFEYFSETQRNKGNFPGRFSGRQFSNSRSEMNVSTLELGDSALYLCASSLEMEFEQFFGPGTRLTVL.

The chain uses TRBV10-3 and TRBJ1-2; TCRdb picks TRBD1, but there is no DNA to check that call. This CDR3 spans 14 amino acids. The germline CDR1 and CDR2 sequences are ENHRY and SYGVKD. The CDR3 sequence is CAISGDRGNYGYTF.

The gene calls are TRBV5-1 and TRBJ2-1; TCRdb outputs TRBD1, but without DNA this stays unchecked. Germline V lookup: CDR1 SGHRS, CDR2 YFSETQ. The CDR3 contains 16 residues. The CDR3 spells CASSTTTGGRYNEQFF.

The chain links TRBV25-1 to TRBJ2-1. The CDR3 has 14 amino acids. Germline CDR1 reads MGHDK; CDR2 reads SYGVNS. CDR3 sequence: CASSEQGPWNEQFF.